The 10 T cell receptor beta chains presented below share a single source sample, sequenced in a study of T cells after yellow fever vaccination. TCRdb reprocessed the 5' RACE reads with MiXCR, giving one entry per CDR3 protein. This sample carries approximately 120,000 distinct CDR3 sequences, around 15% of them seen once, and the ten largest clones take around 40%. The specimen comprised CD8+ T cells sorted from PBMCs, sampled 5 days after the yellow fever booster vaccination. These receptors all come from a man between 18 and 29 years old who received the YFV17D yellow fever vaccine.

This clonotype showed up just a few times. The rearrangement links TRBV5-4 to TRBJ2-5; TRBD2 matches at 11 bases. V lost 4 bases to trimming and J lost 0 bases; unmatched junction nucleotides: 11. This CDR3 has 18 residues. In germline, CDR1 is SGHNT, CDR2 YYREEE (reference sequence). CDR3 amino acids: CASSVWTSGLFHQETQYF. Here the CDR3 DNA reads TGTGCCAGCAGCGTGTGGACTAGCGGGTTATTCCACCAAGAGACCCAGTACTTC.

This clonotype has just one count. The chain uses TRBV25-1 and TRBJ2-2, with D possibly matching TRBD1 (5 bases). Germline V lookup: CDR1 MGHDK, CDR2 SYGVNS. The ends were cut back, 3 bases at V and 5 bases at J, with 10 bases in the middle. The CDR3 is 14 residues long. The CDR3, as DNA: TGTGCCAGCAGTGACAGGGAAGGTACCGGGGAGCTGTTTTTT. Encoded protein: CASSDREGTGELFF.

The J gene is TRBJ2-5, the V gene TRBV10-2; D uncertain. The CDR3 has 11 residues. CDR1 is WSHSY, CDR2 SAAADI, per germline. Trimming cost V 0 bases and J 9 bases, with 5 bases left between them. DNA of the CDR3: TGCGCCAGCAGTGAGTCAATGGCCCAGTACTTC. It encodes CASSESMAQYF.

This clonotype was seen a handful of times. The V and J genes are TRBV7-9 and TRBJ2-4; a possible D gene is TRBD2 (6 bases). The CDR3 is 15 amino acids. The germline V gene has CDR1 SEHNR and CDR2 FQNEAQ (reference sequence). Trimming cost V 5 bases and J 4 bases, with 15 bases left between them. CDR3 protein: CASSPHGGNKNIQYF. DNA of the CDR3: TGTGCCAGCAGCCCGCATGGGGGGAATAAAAACATTCAGTACTTC.

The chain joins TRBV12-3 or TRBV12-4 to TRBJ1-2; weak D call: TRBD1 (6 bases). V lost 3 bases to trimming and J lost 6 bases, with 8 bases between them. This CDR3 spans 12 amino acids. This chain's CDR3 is CASSFKGDGYTF. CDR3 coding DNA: TGTGCCAGCAGTTTTAAGGGGGATGGCTACACCTTC.

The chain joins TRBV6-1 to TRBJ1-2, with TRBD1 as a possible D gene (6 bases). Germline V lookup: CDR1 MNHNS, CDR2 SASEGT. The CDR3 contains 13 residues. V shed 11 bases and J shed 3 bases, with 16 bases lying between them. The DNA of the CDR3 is TGTGCCTCAAACTTGGACAGCTACTATGGCTACACCTTC. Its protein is CASNLDSYYGYTF.

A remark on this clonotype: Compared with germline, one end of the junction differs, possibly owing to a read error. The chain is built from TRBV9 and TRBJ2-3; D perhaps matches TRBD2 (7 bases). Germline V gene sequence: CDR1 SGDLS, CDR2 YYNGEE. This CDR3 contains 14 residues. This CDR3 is CASCVGGGSDTQYF. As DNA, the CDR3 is TGTGCCAGCTGCGTAGGGGGGGGCTCAGATACGCAGTATTTT.

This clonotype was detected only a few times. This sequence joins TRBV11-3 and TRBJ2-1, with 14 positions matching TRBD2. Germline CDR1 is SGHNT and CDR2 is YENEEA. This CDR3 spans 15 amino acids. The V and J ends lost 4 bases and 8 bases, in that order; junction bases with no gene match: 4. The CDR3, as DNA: TGTGCCAGCAGCTCCCGGACTAGCGGGGGGTATGAGCAGTTCTTC. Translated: CASSSRTSGGYEQFF.

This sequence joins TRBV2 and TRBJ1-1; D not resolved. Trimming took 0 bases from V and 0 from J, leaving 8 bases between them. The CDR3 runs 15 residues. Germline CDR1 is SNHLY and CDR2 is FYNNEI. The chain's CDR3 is CASSEAAEVNTEAFF. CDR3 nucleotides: TGTGCCAGCAGTGAAGCTGCTGAGGTGAACACTGAAGCTTTCTTT.

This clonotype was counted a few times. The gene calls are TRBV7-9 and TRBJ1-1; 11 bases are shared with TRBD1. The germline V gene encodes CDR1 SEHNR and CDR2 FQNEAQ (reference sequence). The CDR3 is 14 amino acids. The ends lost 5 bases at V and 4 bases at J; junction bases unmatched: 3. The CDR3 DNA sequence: TGTGCCAGCAGCGGGGGACAGGGGGTCACTGAAGCTTTCTTT. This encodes CASSGGQGVTEAFF. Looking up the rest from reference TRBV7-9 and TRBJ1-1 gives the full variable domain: DTGVSQNPRHKITKRGQNVTFRCDPISEHNRLYWYRQTLGQGPEFLTYFQNEAQLEKSRLLSDRFSAERPKGSFSTLEIQRTEQGDSAMYLCASSGGQGVTEAFFGQGTRLTVV.